This TCR beta chain was identified in a study of tumor-infiltrating lymphocytes in primary liver carcinoma. Study-level background: Resection treated the patients' primary liver carcinoma.

Germline DNA was also extracted, while the blood RNA originated from unsorted whole blood. A constant-region primer primed TCR beta cDNA synthesis from about 0.45 ug of total RNA. Slightly modified ARM-PCR, run as three nested multiplex PCR rounds, produced the TCR beta libraries. Each of the first two PCR rounds ran approximately 9 cycles with TRBV1-TRBV30 forward and C-beta reverse primers. MiXCR was run by TCRdb on the multiplex PCR reads, yielding one entry per CDR3 protein. Of almost 200,000 distinct CDR3 sequences in the sample, around 60% were seen once. V lost 2 bases to trimming and J lost 6 bases; unmatched junction nucleotides: 6. Germline CDR1 reads SGHTA; CDR2 reads FQGTGA. The CDR3 is 17 residues long. The table lists this clonotype with a few counts.

The specimen sequenced was peripheral blood. V and J are TRBV7-3 and TRBJ2-1, with TRBD2 matching over 14 bases. This TCR was recovered from a woman aged 60-75 years with primary liver carcinoma and hepatitis B virus infection. The DNA for the CDR3 is TGTGCCAGCAGCTTAGGTGGGGGGACTAGCGGGAGCAATGAGCAGTTCTTC. Amino acid sequence: CASSLGGGTSGSNEQFF.